This TCR beta chain was documented in a study of blood T cell repertoires in COVID-19. Assay used: immunoSEQ multiplex PCR; TCRdb lists only in-frame clones, some missing. Of just over 300,000 clones listed, roughly 87% were seen once; the top ten hold around 9%. V lost 0 bases and J 8 bases, leaving 12 bases between the germline ends. The V gene's germline CDR1 is LGHDT and CDR2 YNNKEL (reference sequence). The CDR3 length is 14 residues. The gene calls are TRBV3-1 (or the pseudogene TRBV3-2) and TRBJ2-3; TRBD2 is a possible D gene (6 bases). The receptor's source is a young woman who had recovered from COVID-19. Sequenced material: PBMCs or T cells enriched from blood (not recorded which). CDR3 coding DNA: TGTGCCAGCAGCCAAGACGTGCGGGGAGGTACGCAGTATTTT. Its protein is CASSQDVRGGTQYF.